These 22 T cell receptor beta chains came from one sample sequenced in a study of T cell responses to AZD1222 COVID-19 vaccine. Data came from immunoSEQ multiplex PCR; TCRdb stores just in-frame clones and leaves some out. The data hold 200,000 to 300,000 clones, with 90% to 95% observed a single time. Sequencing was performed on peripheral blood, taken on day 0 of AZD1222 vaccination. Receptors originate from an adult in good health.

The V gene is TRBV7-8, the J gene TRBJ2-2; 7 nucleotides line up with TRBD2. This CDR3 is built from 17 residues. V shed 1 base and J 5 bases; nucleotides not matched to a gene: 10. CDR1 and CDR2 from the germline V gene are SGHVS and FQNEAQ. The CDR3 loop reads CASSLDVYLAVTGELFF. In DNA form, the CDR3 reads TGTGCCAGCAGCTTAGACGTTTATCTAGCGGTGACCGGGGAGCTGTTTTTT. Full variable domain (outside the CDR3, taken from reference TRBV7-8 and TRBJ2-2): GAGVSQSPRYKVAKRGQDVALRCDPISGHVSLFWYQQALGQGPEFLTYFQNEAQLDKSGLPSDRFFAERPEGSVSTLKIQRTQQEDSAVYLCASSLDVYLAVTGELFFGEGSRLTVL.

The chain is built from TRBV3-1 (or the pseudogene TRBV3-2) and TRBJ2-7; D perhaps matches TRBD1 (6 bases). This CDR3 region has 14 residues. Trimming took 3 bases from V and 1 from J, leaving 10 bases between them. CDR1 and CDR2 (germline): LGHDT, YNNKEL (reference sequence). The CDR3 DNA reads TGTGCCAGCAGCCATGGGACATATTCCTACGAGCAGTACTTC. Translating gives CASSHGTYSYEQYF.

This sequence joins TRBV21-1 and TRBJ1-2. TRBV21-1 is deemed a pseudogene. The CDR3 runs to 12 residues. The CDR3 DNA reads TGTGCCAGCAGCATGGGAAGGGATGGCTACACCTTC. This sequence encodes CASSMGRDGYTF.

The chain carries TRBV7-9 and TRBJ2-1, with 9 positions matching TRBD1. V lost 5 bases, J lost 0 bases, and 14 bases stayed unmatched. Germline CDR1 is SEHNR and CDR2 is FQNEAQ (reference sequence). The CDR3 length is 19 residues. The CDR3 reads CASSNRDRAWRSSYNEQFF. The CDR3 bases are TGTGCCAGCAGCAACCGGGACAGGGCTTGGCGCAGCTCCTACAATGAGCAGTTCTTC.

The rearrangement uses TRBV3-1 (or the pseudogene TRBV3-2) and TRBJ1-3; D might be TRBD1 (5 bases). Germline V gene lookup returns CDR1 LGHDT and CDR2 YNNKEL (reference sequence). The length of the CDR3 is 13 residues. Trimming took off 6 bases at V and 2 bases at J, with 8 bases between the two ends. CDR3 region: CASSRGPGNTIYF. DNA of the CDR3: TGTGCCAGCAGTCGGGGACCTGGAAACACCATATATTTT.

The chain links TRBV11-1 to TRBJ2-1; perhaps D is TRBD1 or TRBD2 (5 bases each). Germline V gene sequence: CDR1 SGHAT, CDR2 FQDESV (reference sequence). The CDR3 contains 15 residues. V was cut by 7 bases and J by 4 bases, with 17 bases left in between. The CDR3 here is CASNQMGTAYNEQFF. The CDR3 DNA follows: TGTGCCAGCAACCAGATGGGGACGGCTTACAATGAGCAGTTCTTC.

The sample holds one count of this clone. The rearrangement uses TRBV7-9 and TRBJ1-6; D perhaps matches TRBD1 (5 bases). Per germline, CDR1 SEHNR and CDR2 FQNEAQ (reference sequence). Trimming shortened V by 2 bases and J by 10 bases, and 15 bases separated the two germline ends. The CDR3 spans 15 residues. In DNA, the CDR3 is TGTGCCAGCAGCTTATCCCCAGGGTTCCGATCACCCCTCCACTTT. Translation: CASSLSPGFRSPLHF.

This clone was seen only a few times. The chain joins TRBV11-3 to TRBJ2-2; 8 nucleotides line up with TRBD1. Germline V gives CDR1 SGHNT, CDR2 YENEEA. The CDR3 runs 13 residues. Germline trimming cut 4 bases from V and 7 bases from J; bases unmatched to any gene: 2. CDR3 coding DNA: TGTGCCAGCAGCTCGGACAGGGACGGGGAGCTGTTTTTT. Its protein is CASSSDRDGELFF.

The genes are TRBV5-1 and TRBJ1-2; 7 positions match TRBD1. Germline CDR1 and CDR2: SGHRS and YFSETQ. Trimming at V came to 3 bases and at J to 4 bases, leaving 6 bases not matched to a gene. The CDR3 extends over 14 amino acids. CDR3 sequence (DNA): TGCGCCAGCAGCTCGCGACAGGGTGGCTATGGCTACACCTTC. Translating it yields CASSSRQGGYGYTF.

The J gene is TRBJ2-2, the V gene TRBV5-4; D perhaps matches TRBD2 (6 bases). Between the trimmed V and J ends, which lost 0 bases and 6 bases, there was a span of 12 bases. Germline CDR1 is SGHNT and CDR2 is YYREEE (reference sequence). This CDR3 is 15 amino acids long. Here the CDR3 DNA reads TGTGCCAGCAGCTTGGAACTAGCAGCGGCCGGGGAGCTGTTTTTT. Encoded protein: CASSLELAAAGELFF.

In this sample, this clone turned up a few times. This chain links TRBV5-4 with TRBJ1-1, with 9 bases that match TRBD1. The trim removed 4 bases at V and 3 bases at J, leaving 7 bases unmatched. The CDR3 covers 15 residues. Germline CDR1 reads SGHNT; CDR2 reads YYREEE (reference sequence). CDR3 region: CASSAPGQGYTEAFF. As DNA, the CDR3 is TGTGCCAGCAGCGCCCCGGGACAGGGTTACACTGAAGCTTTCTTT. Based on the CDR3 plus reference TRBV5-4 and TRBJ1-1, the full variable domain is ETGVTQSPTHLIKTRGQQVTLRCSSQSGHNTVSWYQQALGQGPQFIFQYYREEENGRGNFPPRFSGLQFPNYSSELNVNALELDDSALYLCASSAPGQGYTEAFFGQGTRLTVV.

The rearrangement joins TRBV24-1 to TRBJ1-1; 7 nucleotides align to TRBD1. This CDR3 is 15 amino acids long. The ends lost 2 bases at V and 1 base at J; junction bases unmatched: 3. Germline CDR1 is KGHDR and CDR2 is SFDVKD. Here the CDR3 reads CATSDSRQGNTEAFF. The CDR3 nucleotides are TGTGCCACCAGTGATTCCCGACAGGGGAACACTGAAGCTTTCTTT.

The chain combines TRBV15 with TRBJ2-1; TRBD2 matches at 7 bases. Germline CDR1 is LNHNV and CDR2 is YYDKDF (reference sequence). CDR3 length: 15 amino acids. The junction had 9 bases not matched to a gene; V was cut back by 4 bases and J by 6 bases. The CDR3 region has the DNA TGTGCCACCAGCACGCACCGGACTAGGAGCAATGAGCAGTTCTTC. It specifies CATSTHRTRSNEQFF.

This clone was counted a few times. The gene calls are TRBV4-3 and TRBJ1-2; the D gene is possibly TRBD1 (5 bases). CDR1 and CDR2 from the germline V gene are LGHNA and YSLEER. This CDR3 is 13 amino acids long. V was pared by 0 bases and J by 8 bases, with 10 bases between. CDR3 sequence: CASSQDWGGGYTF. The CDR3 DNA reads TGCGCCAGCAGCCAAGATTGGGGGGGAGGCTACACCTTC.

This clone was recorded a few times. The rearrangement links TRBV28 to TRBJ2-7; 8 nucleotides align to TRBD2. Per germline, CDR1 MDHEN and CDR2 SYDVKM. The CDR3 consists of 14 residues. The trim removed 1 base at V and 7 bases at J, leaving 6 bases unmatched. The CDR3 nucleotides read TGTGCCAGCAGTTTATATCGGGAGGGGTGGGAGCAGTACTTC. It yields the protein CASSLYREGWEQYF.

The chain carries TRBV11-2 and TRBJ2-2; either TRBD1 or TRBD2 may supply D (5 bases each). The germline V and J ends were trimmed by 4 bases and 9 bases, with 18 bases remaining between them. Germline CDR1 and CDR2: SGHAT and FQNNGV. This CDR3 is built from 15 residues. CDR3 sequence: CASSSVRGAMRELFF. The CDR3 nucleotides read TGTGCCAGCAGCTCTGTGCGAGGGGCCATGAGGGAGCTGTTTTTT.

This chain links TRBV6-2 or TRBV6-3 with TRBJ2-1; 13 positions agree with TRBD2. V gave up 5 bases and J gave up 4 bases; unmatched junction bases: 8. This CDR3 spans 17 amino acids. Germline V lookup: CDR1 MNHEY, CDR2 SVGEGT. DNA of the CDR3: TGTGCCAGCAGTAAACTAGCGGGGGGGAAAAATTACAATGAGCAGTTCTTC. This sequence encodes CASSKLAGGKNYNEQFF.

The chain's CDR3 is CASSPPGAWTNEKLFF. CDR3 coding DNA: TGTGCCAGCAGTCCCCCCGGGGCTTGGACTAATGAAAAACTGTTTTTT. The chain couples TRBV25-1 to TRBJ1-4; TRBD1 might be the D (5 bases). V dropped 5 bases and J dropped 2 bases, with 15 bases sitting between them. This CDR3 spans 16 amino acids. Germline values: CDR1 MGHDK, CDR2 SYGVNS.

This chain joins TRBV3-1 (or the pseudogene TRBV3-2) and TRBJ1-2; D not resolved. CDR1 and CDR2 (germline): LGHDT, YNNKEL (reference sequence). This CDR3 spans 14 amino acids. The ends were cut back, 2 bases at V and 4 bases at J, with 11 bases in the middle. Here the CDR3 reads CASSQPGRRYGYTF. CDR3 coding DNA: TGTGCCAGCAGCCAACCTGGACGGCGCTATGGCTACACCTTC.

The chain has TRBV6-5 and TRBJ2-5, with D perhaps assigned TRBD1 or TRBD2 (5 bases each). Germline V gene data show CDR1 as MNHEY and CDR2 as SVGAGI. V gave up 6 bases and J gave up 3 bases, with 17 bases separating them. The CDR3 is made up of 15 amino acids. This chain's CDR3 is CASSPIGAAKETQYF. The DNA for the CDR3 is TGTGCCAGCAGCCCCATCGGGGCGGCCAAAGAGACCCAGTACTTC.

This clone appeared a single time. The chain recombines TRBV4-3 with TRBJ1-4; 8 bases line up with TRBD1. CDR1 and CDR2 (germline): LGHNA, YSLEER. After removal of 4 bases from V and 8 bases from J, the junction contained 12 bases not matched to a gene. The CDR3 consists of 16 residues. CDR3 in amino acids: CASSPLKGQGNEKLFF. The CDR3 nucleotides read TGCGCCAGCAGCCCCCTAAAAGGACAGGGAAACGAAAAACTGTTTTTT.

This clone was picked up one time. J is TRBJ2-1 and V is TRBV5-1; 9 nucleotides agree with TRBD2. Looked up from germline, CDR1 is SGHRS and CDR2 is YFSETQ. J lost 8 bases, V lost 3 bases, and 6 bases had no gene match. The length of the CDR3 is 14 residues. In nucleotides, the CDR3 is TGCGCCAGCAGCTGGCGGGAGGGGGGATATGAGCAGTTCTTC. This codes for CASSWREGGYEQFF.